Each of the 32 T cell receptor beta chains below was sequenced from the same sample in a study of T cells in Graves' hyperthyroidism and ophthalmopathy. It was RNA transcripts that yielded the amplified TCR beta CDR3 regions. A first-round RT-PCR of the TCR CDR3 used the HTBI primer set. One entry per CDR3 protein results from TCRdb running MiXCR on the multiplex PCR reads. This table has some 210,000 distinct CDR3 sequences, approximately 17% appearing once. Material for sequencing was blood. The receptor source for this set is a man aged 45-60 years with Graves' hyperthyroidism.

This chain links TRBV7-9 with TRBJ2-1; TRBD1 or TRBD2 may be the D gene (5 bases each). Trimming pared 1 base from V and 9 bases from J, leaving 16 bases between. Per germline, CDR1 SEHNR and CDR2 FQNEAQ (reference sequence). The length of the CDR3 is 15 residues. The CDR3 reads CASSLGAGGASEQFF. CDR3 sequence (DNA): TGTGCCAGCAGCTTAGGGGCGGGTGGGGCGTCTGAGCAGTTCTTC.

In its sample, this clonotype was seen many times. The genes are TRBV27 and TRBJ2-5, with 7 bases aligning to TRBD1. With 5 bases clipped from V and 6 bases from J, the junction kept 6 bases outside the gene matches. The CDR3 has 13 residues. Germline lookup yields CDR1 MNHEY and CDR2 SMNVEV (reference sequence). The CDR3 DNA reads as TGTGCCAGCAGTCCGGACAGGCGTCAGACCCAGTACTTC. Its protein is CASSPDRRQTQYF.

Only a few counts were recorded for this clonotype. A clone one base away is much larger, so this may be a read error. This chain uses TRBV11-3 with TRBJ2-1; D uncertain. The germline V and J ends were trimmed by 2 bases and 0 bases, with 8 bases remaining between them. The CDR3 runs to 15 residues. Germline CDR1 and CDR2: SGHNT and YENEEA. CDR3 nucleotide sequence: TGTGCCAGCAGCTTACGGCGCCACTCCTACAATGAGCAGTTCTTC. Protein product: CASSLRRHSYNEQFF.

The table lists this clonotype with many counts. The CDR3 coding sequence is TGTGCCAGCAGTCACAGGGGAGGGGGGAATGAAAAACTGTTTTTT. Translating it yields CASSHRGGGNEKLFF. This chain joins TRBV28 and TRBJ1-4; 7 bases agree with TRBD1. Germline CDR1 is MDHEN and CDR2 is SYDVKM. V trimming: 5 bases; J trimming: 5 bases; junction bases outside the gene matches: 8. The CDR3 consists of 15 residues.

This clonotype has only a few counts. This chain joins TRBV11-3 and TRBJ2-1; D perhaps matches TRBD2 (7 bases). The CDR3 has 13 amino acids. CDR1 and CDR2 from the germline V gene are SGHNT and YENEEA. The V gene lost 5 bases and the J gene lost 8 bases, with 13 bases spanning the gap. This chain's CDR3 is CASSPGGGDEQFF. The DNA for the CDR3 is TGTGCCAGCAGCCCGGGCGGGGGCGATGAGCAGTTCTTC.

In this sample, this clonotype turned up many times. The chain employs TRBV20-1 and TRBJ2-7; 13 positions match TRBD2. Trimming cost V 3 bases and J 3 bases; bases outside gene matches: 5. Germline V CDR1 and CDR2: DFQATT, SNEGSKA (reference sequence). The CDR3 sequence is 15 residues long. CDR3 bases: TGCAGTGCTAGTGGCGGGACTAGCGGGATCTACGAGCAGTACTTC. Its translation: CSASGGTSGIYEQYF.

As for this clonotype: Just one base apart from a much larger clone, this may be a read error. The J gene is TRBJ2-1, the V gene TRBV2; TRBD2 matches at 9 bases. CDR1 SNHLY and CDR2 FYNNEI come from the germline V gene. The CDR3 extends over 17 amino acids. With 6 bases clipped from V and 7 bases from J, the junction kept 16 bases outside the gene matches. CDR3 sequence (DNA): TGTGCCAGCAGCGAGACTGGCGGGAGGGCCTCTTATAATGAGCAGTTCTTC. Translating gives CASSETGGRASYNEQFF.

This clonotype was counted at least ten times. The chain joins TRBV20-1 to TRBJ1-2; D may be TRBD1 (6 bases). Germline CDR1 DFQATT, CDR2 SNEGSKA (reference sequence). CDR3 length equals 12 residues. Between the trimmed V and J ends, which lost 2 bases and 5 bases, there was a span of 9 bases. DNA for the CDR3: TGCAGTGCTAGAAACAGGGATTATGGCTACACCTTC. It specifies CSARNRDYGYTF.

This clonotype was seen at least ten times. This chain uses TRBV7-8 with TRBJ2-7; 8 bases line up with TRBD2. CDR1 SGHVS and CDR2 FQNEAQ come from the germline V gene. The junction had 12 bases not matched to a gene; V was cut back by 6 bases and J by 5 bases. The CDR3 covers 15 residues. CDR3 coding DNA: TGTGCCAGCAGTAGATCCGGGACTAGTTCCCACGAGCAGTACTTC. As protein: CASSRSGTSSHEQYF.

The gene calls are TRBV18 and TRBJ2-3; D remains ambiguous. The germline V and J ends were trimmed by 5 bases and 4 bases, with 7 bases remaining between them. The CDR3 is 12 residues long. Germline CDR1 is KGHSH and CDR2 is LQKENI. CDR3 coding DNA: TGTGCCAGCTCAAGTCTCGCAGATACGCAGTATTTT. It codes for CASSSLADTQYF.

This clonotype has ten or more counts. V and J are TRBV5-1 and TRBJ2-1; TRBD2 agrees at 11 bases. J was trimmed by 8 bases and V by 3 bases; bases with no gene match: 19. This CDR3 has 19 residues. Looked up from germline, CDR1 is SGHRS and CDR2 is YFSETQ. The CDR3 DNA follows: TGCGCCAGCAGCTCCGCCCGCGACGAACTAGCGGGAGACTGGGATGAGCAGTTCTTC. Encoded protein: CASSSARDELAGDWDEQFF.

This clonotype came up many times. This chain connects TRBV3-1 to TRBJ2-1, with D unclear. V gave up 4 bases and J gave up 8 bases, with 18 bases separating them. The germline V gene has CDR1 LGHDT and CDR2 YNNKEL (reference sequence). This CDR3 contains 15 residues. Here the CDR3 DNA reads TGTGCCAGCAGCCGCAGCGAATCCAGTAGCCATGAGCAGTTCTTC. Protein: CASSRSESSSHEQFF.

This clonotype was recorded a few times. CDR3 sequence (DNA): TGTGCCTGGAGTGATAGCGACTGGCCCCAGCATTTT. Translated: CAWSDSDWPQHF. The J gene is TRBJ1-5, the V gene TRBV30, with D hard to call. V dropped 1 base and J dropped 9 bases, with 10 bases sitting between them. There are 12 residues in the CDR3. CDR1 GTSNPN and CDR2 SVGIG come from the germline V gene (reference sequence).

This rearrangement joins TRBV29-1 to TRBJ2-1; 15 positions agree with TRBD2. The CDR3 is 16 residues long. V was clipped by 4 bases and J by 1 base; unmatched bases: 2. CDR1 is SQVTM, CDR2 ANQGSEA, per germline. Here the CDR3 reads CSVVGLAGGSYNEQFF. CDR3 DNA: TGCAGCGTTGTGGGACTAGCGGGAGGTTCCTACAATGAGCAGTTCTTC.

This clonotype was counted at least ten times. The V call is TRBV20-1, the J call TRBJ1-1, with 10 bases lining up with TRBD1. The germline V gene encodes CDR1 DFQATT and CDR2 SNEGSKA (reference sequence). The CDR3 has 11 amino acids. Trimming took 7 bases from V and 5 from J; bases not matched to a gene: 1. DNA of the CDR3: TGCAGTGGGACAGGGGGGACTGAAGCTTTCTTT. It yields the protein CSGTGGTEAFF.

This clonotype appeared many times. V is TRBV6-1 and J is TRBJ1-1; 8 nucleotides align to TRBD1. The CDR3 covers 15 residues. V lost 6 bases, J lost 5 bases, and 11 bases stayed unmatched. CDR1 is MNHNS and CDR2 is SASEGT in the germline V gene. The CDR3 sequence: CASRAYSTGVTEAFF. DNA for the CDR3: TGTGCCAGCAGGGCGTATTCGACAGGGGTGACTGAAGCTTTCTTT.

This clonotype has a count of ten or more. The CDR3 coding sequence is TGTGCCAGCAGTTCACCCGGAGAACAGGAAGACTATGGCTACACCTTC. This translates into CASSSPGEQEDYGYTF. The chain combines TRBV28 with TRBJ1-2, with D perhaps matching TRBD1 (5 bases). The ends were cut back, 4 bases at V and 3 bases at J, with 18 bases in the middle. Per the germline V gene, CDR1 is MDHEN and CDR2 is SYDVKM. The CDR3 runs to 16 residues.

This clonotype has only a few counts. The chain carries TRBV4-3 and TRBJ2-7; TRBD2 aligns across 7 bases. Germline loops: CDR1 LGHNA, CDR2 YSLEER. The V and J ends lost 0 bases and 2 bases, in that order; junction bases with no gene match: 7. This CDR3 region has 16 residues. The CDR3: CASSQDPDSGAYEQYF. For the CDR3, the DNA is TGCGCCAGCAGCCAAGATCCCGACAGCGGGGCCTACGAGCAGTACTTC.

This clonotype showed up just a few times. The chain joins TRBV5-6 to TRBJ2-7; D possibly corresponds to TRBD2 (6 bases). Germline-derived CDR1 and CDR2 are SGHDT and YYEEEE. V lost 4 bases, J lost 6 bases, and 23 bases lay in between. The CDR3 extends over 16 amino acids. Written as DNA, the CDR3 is TGTGCCAGCAGCCGGGCCGGGGGTAGCGGCCCCTCCGAGCAGTACTTC. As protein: CASSRAGGSGPSEQYF.

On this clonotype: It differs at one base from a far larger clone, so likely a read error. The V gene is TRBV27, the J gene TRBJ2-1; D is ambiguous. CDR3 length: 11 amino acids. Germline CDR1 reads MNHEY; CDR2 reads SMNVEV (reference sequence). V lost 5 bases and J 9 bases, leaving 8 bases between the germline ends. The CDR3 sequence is CASSLRSEQFF. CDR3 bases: TGTGCCAGCAGTCTACGGAGTGAGCAGTTCTTC.

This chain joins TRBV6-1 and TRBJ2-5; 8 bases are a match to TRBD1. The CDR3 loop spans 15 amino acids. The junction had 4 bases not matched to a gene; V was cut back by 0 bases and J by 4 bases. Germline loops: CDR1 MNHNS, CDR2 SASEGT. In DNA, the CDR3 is TGTGCCAGCAGTGAAGCGCCGGGACAGGTAGAGACCCAGTACTTC. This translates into CASSEAPGQVETQYF.

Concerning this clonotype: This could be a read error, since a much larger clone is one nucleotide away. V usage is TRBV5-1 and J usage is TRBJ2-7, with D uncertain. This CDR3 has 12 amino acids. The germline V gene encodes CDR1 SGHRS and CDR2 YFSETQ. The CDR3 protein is CASSSYTYGQYF. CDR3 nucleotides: TGCGCCAGCAGCTCATACACCTACGGGCAGTACTTC.

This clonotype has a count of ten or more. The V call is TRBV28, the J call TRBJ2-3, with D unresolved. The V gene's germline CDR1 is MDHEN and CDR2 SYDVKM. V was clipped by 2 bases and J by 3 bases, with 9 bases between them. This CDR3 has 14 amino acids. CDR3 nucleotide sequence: TGTGCCAGCAGTTTAGGTCAGGCAACAGATACGCAGTATTTT. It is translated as CASSLGQATDTQYF.

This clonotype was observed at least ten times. The CDR3: CASSSGGYEQYF. The CDR3 bases are TGTGCCAGCTCATCCGGGGGCTACGAGCAGTACTTC. The chain links TRBV18 to TRBJ2-7; D might be TRBD2 (6 bases). The CDR3 is made up of 12 amino acids. The germline gives CDR1 KGHSH, CDR2 LQKENI. V was pared by 5 bases and J by 3 bases, with 8 bases between.

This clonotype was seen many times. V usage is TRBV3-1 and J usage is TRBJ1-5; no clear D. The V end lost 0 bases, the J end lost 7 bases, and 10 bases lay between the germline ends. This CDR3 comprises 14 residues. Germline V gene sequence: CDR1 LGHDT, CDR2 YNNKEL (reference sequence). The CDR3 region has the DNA TGTGCCAGCAGCCAAGATATCGGAGAACAGCCCCAGCATTTT. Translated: CASSQDIGEQPQHF.

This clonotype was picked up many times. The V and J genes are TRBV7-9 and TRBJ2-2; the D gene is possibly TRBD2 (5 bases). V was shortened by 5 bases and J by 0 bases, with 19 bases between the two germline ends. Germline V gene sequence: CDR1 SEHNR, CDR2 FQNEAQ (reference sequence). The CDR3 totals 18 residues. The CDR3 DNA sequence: TGTGCCAGCAGCCCTAACAGCTTGAGGGCCCCGAACACCGGGGAGCTGTTTTTT. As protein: CASSPNSLRAPNTGELFF.

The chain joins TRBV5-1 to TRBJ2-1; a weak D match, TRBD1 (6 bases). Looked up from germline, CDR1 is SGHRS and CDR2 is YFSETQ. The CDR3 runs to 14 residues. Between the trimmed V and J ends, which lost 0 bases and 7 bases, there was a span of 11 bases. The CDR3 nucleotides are TGCGCCAGCAGCTTGGCTGGACAGCCGAATGAGCAGTTCTTC. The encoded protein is CASSLAGQPNEQFF.

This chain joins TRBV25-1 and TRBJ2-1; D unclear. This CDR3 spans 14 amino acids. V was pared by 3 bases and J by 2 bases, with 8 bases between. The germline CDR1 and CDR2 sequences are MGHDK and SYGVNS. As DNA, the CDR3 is TGTGCCAGCAGTGATGGCACAACCTACAATGAGCAGTTCTTC. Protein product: CASSDGTTYNEQFF.

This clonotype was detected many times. DNA of the CDR3: TGTGCCAGCAGCGAGAGCCTAGCAGCGCAGTTCTTC. Translated, it gives CASSESLAAQFF. The chain links TRBV7-9 to TRBJ2-1; possibly TRBD2 for D (5 bases). V was trimmed by 5 bases and J by 12 bases, leaving 14 bases between them. CDR1 SEHNR and CDR2 FQNEAQ come from the germline V gene (reference sequence). This CDR3 comprises 12 residues.

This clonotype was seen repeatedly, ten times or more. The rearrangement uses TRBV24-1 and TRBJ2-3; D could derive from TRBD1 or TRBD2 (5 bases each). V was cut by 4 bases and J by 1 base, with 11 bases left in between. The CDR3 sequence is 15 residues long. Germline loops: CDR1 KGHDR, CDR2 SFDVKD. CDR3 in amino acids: CATSDPQGGTDTQYF. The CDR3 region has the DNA TGTGCCACCAGTGACCCGCAGGGAGGCACAGATACGCAGTATTTT.

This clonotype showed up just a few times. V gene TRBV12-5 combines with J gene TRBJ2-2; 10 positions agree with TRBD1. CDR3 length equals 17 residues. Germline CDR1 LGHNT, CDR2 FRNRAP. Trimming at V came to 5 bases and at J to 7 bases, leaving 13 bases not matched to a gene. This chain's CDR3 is CASGPLPGQGRIGELFF. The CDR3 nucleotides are TGTGCTAGTGGTCCATTGCCGGGACAGGGGAGGATCGGGGAGCTGTTTTTT.

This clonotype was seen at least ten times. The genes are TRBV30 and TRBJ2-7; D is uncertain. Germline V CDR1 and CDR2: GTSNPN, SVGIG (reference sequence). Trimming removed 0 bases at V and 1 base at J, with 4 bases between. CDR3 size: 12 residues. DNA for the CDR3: TGTGCCTGGAGTGTGGGGTCCTACGAGCAGTACTTC. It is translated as CAWSVGSYEQYF.